The present T cell receptor beta chain was sequenced within a study of blood T cells in healthy people across ages. Primed by a sample-barcoded 5' primer and a J-beta primer mix, a second PCR proceeded for 7 to 11 cycles. A tag from a template-switch adaptor with 12 random nucleotides marked each cDNA molecule. TCRdb reanalysed the 5' RACE reads using MiXCR and keeps one entry per CDR3 protein. The profile covers under 800,000 distinct CDR3 sequences, with around a fifth appearing a single time and approximately 3.6% taken by the ten largest. Per sample, at least 5.5 micrograms of total RNA were extracted. Concerning this clonotype itself: Its antigen is not known.

Whole-study results and caveats: Calculation of diversity from one million T cells yielded estimates considered to be underestimates. Possibly confounding the expanded clonotype changes was the fact that donor CMV status was unknown.

After removal of 5 bases from V and 4 bases from J, the junction contained 4 bases not matched to a gene. From germline, CDR1 is SGDLS and CDR2 YYNGEE. The CDR3 has 13 residues. Sequences were obtained from blood. This sequence originates from a man between 65 and 80 years old in good health. The V and J genes are TRBV9 and TRBJ2-5, with 8 bases matching TRBD2. The CDR3 nucleotides read TGTGCCAGCAGTACCGCGGGAGGAGAGACCCAGTACTTC. This sequence encodes CASSTAGGETQYF.